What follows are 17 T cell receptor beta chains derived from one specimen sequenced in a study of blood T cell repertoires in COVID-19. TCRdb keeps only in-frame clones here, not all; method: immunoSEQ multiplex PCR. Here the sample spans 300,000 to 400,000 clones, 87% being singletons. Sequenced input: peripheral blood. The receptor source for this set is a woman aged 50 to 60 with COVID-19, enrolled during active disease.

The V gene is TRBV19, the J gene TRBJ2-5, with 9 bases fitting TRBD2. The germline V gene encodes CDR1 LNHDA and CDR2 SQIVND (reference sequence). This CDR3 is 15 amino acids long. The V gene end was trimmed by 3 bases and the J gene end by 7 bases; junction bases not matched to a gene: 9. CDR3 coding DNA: TGTGCCAGTAGTATCCCCGGTAGCGGGAGAAGGACCCAGTACTTC. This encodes CASSIPGSGRRTQYF.

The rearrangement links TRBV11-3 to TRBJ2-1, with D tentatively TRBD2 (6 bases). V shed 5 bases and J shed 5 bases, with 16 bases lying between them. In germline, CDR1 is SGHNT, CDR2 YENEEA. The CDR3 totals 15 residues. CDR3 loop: CASSPRGDRDNEQFF. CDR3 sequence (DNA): TGTGCCAGCAGCCCGCGGGGCGATCGAGACAATGAGCAGTTCTTC. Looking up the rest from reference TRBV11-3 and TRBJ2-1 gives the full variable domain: EAGVVQSPRYKIIEKKQPVAFWCNPISGHNTLYWYLQNLGQGPELLIRYENEEAVDDSQLPKDRFSAERLKGVDSTLKIQPAELGDSAVYLCASSPRGDRDNEQFFGPGTRLTVL.

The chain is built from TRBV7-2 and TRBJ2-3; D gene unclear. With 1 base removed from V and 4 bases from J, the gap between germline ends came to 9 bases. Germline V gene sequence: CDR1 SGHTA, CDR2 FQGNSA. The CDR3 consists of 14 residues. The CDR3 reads CASSLGPRSDTQYF. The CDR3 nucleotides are TGTGCCAGCAGCTTAGGTCCTAGATCAGATACGCAGTATTTT.

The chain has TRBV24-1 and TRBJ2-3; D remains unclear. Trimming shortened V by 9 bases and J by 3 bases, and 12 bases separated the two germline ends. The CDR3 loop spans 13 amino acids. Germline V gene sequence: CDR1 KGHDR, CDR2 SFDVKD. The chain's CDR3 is CATREPWTDTQYF. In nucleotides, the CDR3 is TGTGCCACCCGCGAGCCTTGGACAGATACGCAGTATTTT.

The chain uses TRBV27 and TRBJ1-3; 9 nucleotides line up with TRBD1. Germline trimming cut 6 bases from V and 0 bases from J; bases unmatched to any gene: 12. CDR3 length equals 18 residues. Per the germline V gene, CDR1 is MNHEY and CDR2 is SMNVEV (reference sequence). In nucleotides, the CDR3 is TGTGCCAGCAGCCCATTTGGGACAGGGCGTTCCTCTGGAAACACCATATATTTT. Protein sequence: CASSPFGTGRSSGNTIYF.

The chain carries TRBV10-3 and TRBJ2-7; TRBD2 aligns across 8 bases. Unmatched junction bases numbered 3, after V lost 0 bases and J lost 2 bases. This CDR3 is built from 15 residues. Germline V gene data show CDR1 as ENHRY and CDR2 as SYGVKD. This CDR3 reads CAISESLAGPYEQYF. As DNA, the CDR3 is TGTGCCATCAGTGAGTCGTTAGCGGGACCCTACGAGCAGTACTTC.

The CDR3 loop reads CASSPAVLVLEDYGYTF. CDR3 in DNA: TGTGCCAGCTCACCCGCCGTATTGGTTTTGGAGGACTATGGCTACACCTTC. The chain couples TRBV18 to TRBJ1-2, with unresolved D. This CDR3 has 17 amino acids. CDR1 and CDR2 from the germline V gene are KGHSH and LQKENI. V lost 3 bases to trimming and J lost 3 bases, with 20 bases between them.

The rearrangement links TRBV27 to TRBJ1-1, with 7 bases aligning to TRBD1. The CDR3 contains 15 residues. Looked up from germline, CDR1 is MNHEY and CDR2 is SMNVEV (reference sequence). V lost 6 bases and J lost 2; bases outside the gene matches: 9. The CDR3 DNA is TGTGCCAGCAGACCGGGACAGAAGCTTAACACTGAAGCTTTCTTT. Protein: CASRPGQKLNTEAFF.

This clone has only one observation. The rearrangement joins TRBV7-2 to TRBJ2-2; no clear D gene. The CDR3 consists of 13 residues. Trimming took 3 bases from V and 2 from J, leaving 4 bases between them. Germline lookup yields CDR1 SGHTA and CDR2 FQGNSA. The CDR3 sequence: CASSFPNTGELFF. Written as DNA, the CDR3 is TGTGCCAGCAGCTTTCCTAACACCGGGGAGCTGTTTTTT.

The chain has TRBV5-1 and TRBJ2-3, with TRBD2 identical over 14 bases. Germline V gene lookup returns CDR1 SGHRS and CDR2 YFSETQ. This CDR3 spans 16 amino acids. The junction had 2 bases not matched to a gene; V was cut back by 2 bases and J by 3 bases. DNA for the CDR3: TGCGCCAGCAGCTTCCGGACTAGCGGGAGGACAGATACGCAGTATTTT. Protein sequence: CASSFRTSGRTDTQYF.

The CDR3 sequence is CASSGTAGLAYEQYF. The CDR3 DNA sequence: TGTGCCAGCAGCGGCACCGCGGGACTAGCCTACGAGCAGTACTTC. The chain links TRBV7-2 to TRBJ2-7; TRBD2 agrees at 8 bases. The trim removed 5 bases at V and 2 bases at J, leaving 8 bases unmatched. CDR1 is SGHTA and CDR2 is FQGNSA in the germline V gene. The CDR3 is made up of 15 amino acids. The full variable domain, its missing parts supplied by reference TRBV7-2 and TRBJ2-7, is GAGVSQSPSNKVTEKGKDVELRCDPISGHTALYWYRQSLGQGLEFLIYFQGNSAPDKSGLPSDRFSAERTGGSVSTLTIQRTQQEDSAVYLCASSGTAGLAYEQYFGPGTRLTVT.

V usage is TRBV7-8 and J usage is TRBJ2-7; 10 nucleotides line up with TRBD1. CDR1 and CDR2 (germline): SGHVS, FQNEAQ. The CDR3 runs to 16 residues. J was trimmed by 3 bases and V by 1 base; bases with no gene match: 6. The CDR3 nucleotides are TGTGCCAGCAGCTTAGACTCGGGACAGGGGAACTACGAGCAGTACTTC. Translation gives CASSLDSGQGNYEQYF.

CDR3 sequence: CAISDLVQGARDTQYF. Written as DNA, the CDR3 is TGTGCCATCAGTGACCTGGTACAGGGGGCGCGAGATACGCAGTATTTT. The chain employs TRBV10-3 and TRBJ2-3; 9 bases map to TRBD1. This CDR3 contains 16 residues. The V and J ends lost 3 bases and 5 bases, in that order; junction bases with no gene match: 9. In germline, CDR1 is ENHRY, CDR2 SYGVKD.

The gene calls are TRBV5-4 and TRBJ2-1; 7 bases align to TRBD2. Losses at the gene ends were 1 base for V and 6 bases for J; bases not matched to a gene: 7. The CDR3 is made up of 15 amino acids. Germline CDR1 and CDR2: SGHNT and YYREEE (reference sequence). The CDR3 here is CASSLLASGLNEQFF. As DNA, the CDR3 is TGTGCCAGCAGCTTGTTGGCTAGCGGACTCAATGAGCAGTTCTTC. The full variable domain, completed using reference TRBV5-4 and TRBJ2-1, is ETGVTQSPTHLIKTRGQQVTLRCSSQSGHNTVSWYQQALGQGPQFIFQYYREEENGRGNFPPRFSGLQFPNYSSELNVNALELDDSALYLCASSLLASGLNEQFFGPGTRLTVL.

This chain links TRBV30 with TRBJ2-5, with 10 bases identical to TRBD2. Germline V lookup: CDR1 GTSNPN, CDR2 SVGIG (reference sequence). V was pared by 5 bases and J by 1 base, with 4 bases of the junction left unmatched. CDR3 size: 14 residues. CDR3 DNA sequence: TGTGCCTGGGGAAAGCGGGAGGGCCAAGAGACCCAGTACTTC. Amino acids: CAWGKREGQETQYF.

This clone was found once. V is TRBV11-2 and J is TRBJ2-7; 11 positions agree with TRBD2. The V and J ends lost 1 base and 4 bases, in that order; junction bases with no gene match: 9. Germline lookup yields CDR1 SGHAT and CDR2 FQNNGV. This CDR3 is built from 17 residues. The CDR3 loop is CASSLGLAGQPRYEQYF. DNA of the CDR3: TGTGCCAGCAGCTTAGGACTAGCGGGACAGCCTCGTTACGAGCAGTACTTC.

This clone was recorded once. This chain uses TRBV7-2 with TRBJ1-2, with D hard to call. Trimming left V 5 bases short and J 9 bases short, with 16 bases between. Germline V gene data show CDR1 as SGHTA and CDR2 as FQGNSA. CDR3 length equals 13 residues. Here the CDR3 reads CASSLLTSVSYTF. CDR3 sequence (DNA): TGTGCCAGCAGCCTACTCACGTCGGTTAGCTACACCTTC.